This T cell receptor (beta chain) was observed in a study of CD8 T cells in seronegative destructive rheumatoid arthritis (dated by TCRdb to 2020 to 2022). About the study as a whole: Biological drugs were being received by seven of the eight CND-RA patients at the time of sampling. Peripheral CD8+ TCRbeta repertoires of CCP-negative destructive rheumatoid arthritis (CND-RA) patients were compared with newly diagnosed seropositive RA, seronegative RA and healthy controls. The seropositive RA, seronegative RA and healthy control comparison cohorts were obtained from an earlier published TCRbeta dataset rather than being newly sequenced. The study at large found these results: More CMV-reactive and fewer influenza A-reactive CD8+ TCRbeta sequences were observed in CND-RA repertoires than in controls and other RA subtypes. Across the approximately 120,000 clonotypes tested, no public clonotype enrichment remained significant after Benjamini-Hochberg correction. The authors read the apparently distinct set of enriched public clonotypes carried by CND-RA patients as support for a separate disease subset. In the absence of diagnostic samples, TCR repertoire differences may be partly attributable to poor disease control over the years rather than being present at onset. Once age was adjusted for, the CD8+ TCRbeta repertoires of CND-RA patients appeared less diverse and more clonal than the repertoires of other RA subtypes. The small size of the CND-RA cohort was noted as a limitation of the study.

To note about this clone: It has no known antigen specificity. No much larger clone exists at a distance of one base, and base qualities are not known.

The germline V end is reduced by 10 bases and the J end by 1 base; junction bases left unmatched: 15. CDR1 is given as SEHNR and CDR2 as FQNEAQ, both from the germline V gene (reference sequence). The CDR3 measures 16 amino acids from cysteine to phenylalanine. CDR3 DNA only is kept here, 48 bases in frame from base 1. CND-RA patients tested negative on the clinical CCP2 antibody test, and even with active therapy their joint destruction kept progressing. Every CND-RA patient showed typical joint destruction in the wrists and ankles and had failed conventional anti-rheumatic therapy. Instead of being sampled at diagnosis, CND-RA patients were sampled after long disease histories, which in several cases spanned decades. About 50 millilitres of EDTA-anticoagulated peripheral blood were collected from each patient. Density gradient separation with Ficoll-Paque PLUS was used to isolate peripheral blood mononuclear cells. AutoMACS magnetic bead positive selection was used to isolate CD8+ cells from fresh or cryopreserved PBMCs, and flow cytometry was used to check purity. Nucleospin Tissue or Tissue XS kits were used for genomic DNA extraction, and quantification was performed on a Qubit 2.0 fluorometer.

Genomic DNA from CD8+ cells was used for TCRbeta sequencing, which was performed according to the manufacturer's instructions. A genomics technology centre in Finland ran the TCRbeta sequencing, which was done with the immunoSEQ assay. The study's own analysis went as follows. Clonotype tables from the immunoSEQ preprocessing pipeline were converted to VDJtools format, and non-productive clonotypes were removed. Samples with fewer than 10,000 reads were excluded, the remaining samples were subsampled to 10,000 reads, and most of the eight CND-RA samples met this threshold. The VDJtools CalcDiversityStats function was applied to data subsampled to 10,000 reads to calculate Shannon-Wiener, Simpson and clonality indices. Non-singleton TCRbeta clonotypes were hard-matched, with no mismatches allowed, against VDJdb to infer antigen specificity. CDR3 sequences differing by one amino acid (Hamming distance 1) were grouped into clusters with potentially shared antigen targets. Group enrichment of public clonotypes was tested with one-sided Fisher's exact tests after groups were resampled to six samples, with the procedure repeated ten times. TCRdb carries this immuneACCESS record with in-frame sequences only. Its versions omit some clonotypes, under half of them owing to an unresolved V gene in the studies checked, with the rest unexplained. That table furnishes V, J and clone size, whereas the DNA furnished D and trimming. Within this sample are 10,000 to 15,000 clones, with roughly 80% of them counted one time only. The top ten clonotypes cover over 25% of the sample.

The rearranged segments are TRBV7-9 and TRBJ1-1; 7 nucleotides in the junction match TRBD1. This TCR was recovered from a woman aged 30-55 years with seronegative destructive rheumatoid arthritis. The source material was CD8+ T cells from blood. The encoded CDR3 is CATAEPPWTGNTEAFF. The DNA reads as follows: TGTGCCACCGCAGAACCCCCGTGGACAGGGAACACTGAAGCTTTCTTT. The CDR3 plus the reference TRBV7-9 and TRBJ1-1 genes for the other parts give the full variable domain: DTGVSQNPRHKITKRGQNVTFRCDPISEHNRLYWYRQTLGQGPEFLTYFQNEAQLEKSRLLSDRFSAERPKGSFSTLEIQRTEQGDSAMYLCATAEPPWTGNTEAFFGQGTRLTVV.